The clone carrying this T cell receptor beta chain has more than one count but fewer than ten. This record belongs to a study of T cell changes during pregnancy in multiple sclerosis. CDR1 is SGHDT, CDR2 YYEEEE, per germline. The J segment lost 2 bases and the V segment lost 0 bases, leaving 4 bases of the junction unmatched. The CDR3 spans 17 residues. TCRdb's table, derived via immunoSEQ multiplex PCR, lists solely in-frame clones and lacks some. The sample yields around 50,000 clones, over 90% seen once. This TCR came from a female donor in good health, enrolled as a control in a pregnancy study. J is TRBJ2-2 and V is TRBV5-6; TRBD2 matches 10 bases. The sequencing here drew on CD4+ T cells from peripheral blood mononuclear cells, taken after pregnancy. The CDR3 DNA reads as TGTGCCAGCAGCTTGGCCACTAGCGGGGACAACACCGGGGAGCTGTTTTTT. Protein product: CASSLATSGDNTGELFF.